The rows below give T cell receptor beta chains drawn from one sample of a study of cytomegalovirus exposure and HLA in healthy donors. Clones were sequenced by immunoSEQ multiplex PCR, and TCRdb holds only the in-frame ones, with some missing. Seen here are approximately 100,000 clones, more than 70% observed once, and the top ten hold under 4%. The sequenced sample consisted of PBMCs. The receptors stem from a woman aged 40 to 50 in good health and CMV-seronegative. CDR3s include the opening cysteine and the closing phenylalanine or tryptophan. The D gene is left open where the match is weak. Clone size is stated in some rows and not others, as once, few, many or a class when expanded.

V gene	D gene	J gene	clone size	CDR3 DNA	CDR3 protein
TRBV6-5	TRBD1	TRBJ1-5	-	TGTGCCAGCAGTCGAGACAGGGGCGGCAATCAGCCCCAGCATTTT	CASSRDRGGNQPQHF
TRBV6-6	-	TRBJ2-1	once	TGTGCCAGCAGGCGGCCTAACAATGAGCAGTTCTTC	CASRRPNNEQFF
TRBV30	TRBD1	TRBJ1-1	-	TGTGCCGGTAGACAGGGCCCGGGAACTGAAGCTTTCTTT	CAGRQGPGTEAFF
TRBV30	-	TRBJ1-5	-	TGTGCCTGGAGTGTAAGCGGGAATCAGCCCCAGCATTTT	CAWSVSGNQPQHF
TRBV5-6	TRBD1	TRBJ2-5	-	TGTGCCAGCAGCACCACAGGGGGCGGTGAGACCCAGTACTTC	CASSTTGGGETQYF
TRBV7-6	-	TRBJ1-2	-	TGTGCCAGCAGCTTAACAAGCCAGGGGAACTATGGCTACACCTTC	CASSLTSQGNYGYTF
TRBV14	-	TRBJ2-7	-	TGTGCCAGCAGCCAAGATCAGGGCCAATTCCGCTCCTACGAGCAGTACTTC	CASSQDQGQFRSYEQYF
TRBV10-3	TRBD1	TRBJ1-5	few	TGTGCCATCAGAGGACAGGGGGGGGATCAGCCCCAGCATTTT	CAIRGQGGDQPQHF
TRBV7-2	-	TRBJ2-7	-	TGTGCCAGCAGCTCCTCGTATTACGAGCAGTACTTC	CASSSSYYEQYF
TRBV6-6	-	TRBJ1-5	-	TGTGCCAGCAGTTACACAGGCAATCAGCCCCAGCATTTT	CASSYTGNQPQHF
TRBV6-5	TRBD1	TRBJ2-7	many	TGTGCCAGCACCCCCGGGACAGGGGGCAACGAGCAGTACTTC	CASTPGTGGNEQYF
TRBV14	-	TRBJ1-1	-	TGTGCCAGCAGCCAAGATAGGAACAGGGTGAACACTGAAGCTTTCTTT	CASSQDRNRVNTEAFF
TRBV4-1	-	TRBJ1-1	-	TGCGCCAGCAGCCAGGTTTGGGACTTAAACACTGAAGCTTTCTTT	CASSQVWDLNTEAFF
TRBV2	-	TRBJ1-1	-	TGTGCCAGCAGTTCCGGGACTGGCCCGAACACTGAAGCTTTCTTT	CASSSGTGPNTEAFF
TRBV7-2	-	TRBJ2-1	-	TGTGCCAGCAGCCAAGGCGGGCGGTCCTACAATGAGCAGTTCTTC	CASSQGGRSYNEQFF
TRBV6-6	-	TRBJ2-7	-	TGTGCCAGCAGCCTCGGAGGGAACCCCTACGAGCAGTACTTC	CASSLGGNPYEQYF
TRBV7-9	TRBD1	TRBJ1-5	-	TGTGCCAGCAGCTCGGGACAGGGGGTAAATCAGCCCCAGCATTTT	CASSSGQGVNQPQHF
TRBV5-6	TRBD1	TRBJ1-4	-	TGTGCCAGCAGCACATGGACAGGGGGAAACGAAAAACTGTTTTTT	CASSTWTGGNEKLFF
TRBV10-3	-	TRBJ1-2	-	TGTGCCTCCACGCCAGGGAATAACTATGGCTACACCTTC	CASTPGNNYGYTF
TRBV30	TRBD1	TRBJ2-7	once	TGTGCCTGGAGTTCTTGGACAGGGCACTACGAGCAGTACTTC	CAWSSWTGHYEQYF
TRBV29-1	-	TRBJ2-7	once	TGCAGCGTTGGAAGTGGGAGCGAGCAGTACTTC	CSVGSGSEQYF
TRBV6-1	-	TRBJ1-3	-	TGTGCCCACGCATCCGGGAACACCATATATTTT	CAHASGNTIYF
TRBV5-8	TRBD1	TRBJ1-3	-	TGTGCCAGCAGGCAGACAGGGGCTGGAAACACCATATATTTT	CASRQTGAGNTIYF
TRBV2	TRBD1	TRBJ2-1	few	TGTGCCAGCAGTGGAGGGACAGGGAACAATGAGCAGTTCTTC	CASSGGTGNNEQFF
TRBV5-6	-	TRBJ1-3	-	TGTGCCAGCAGCTTTGGGCAGGTGGAAAGAAACACCATATATTTT	CASSFGQVERNTIYF
TRBV18	-	TRBJ1-2	-	TGTGCCAGCTCACCCACCACGGGCTATGGCTACACCTTC	CASSPTTGYGYTF
TRBV19	TRBD1	TRBJ1-2	-	TGTGCCAGTAGTACCCTCGACAGGGGACGCTACACCTTC	CASSTLDRGRYTF
TRBV6-1	TRBD1	TRBJ2-7	-	TGTGCCACCCAGGGGGACTCCTACGAGCAGTACTTC	CATQGDSYEQYF
TRBV6-1	-	TRBJ2-7	-	TGTGCCAGCAGCTTTTACGAGCAGTACTTC	CASSFYEQYF
TRBV16	-	TRBJ1-2	-	TGTGCCAGCAGCCAATCCTCAGGGTATGGCTACACCTTC	CASSQSSGYGYTF
TRBV7-2	-	TRBJ1-1	-	TGTGCCAGCAGCACAAAACAGGGAAGGGACACTGAAGCTTTCTTT	CASSTKQGRDTEAFF
TRBV6-5	-	TRBJ1-2	-	TGTGCCAGCAGTTACTCCACACCGCTACAGTCTGGCTACACCTTC	CASSYSTPLQSGYTF
TRBV6-7	-	TRBJ1-1	-	TGTGCCAGCAGTTACCAGCGGGGCGGCACTGAAGCTTTCTTT	CASSYQRGGTEAFF
TRBV30	-	TRBJ1-2	-	TGTGCCTGGATGGGCAGGGGCGGTGGCTACACCTTC	CAWMGRGGGYTF
TRBV30	TRBD1	TRBJ2-2	-	TGTGCCTGGAGACTCACGGGACAGGGTCGAGCCGGGGAGCTGTTTTTT	CAWRLTGQGRAGELFF
TRBV5-1	-	TRBJ2-7	-	TGCGCCAGCAGCTCGGAGGGACTCAACCCCTACGAGCAGTACTTC	CASSSEGLNPYEQYF